What follows is one TCR beta chain and its context. Its target is unknown. CDR1 is SEHNR, CDR2 FQNEAQ, per germline (reference sequence). CDR3 length: 12 residues. The sample originates from a study of T cells expressing NK-cell markers. Study in general: Seropositivity for HCMV was found in seven of the eight sequenced donors, with one seronegative. Whole-study results and caveats: In several donors, dominant clonotypes made up about 25-60.1% of CD3+CD56-NKG2C+ cells.

The cDNA for TCR beta came from 5'RACE template switching with UMIs. For each CDR3 protein, TCRdb gives one entry from its re-call of the 5' RACE reads, without DNA. In total, the table holds about 32,000 distinct CDR3 sequences. This chain connects TRBV7-9 to TRBJ1-1. The specimen sequenced was blood T cells: a sorted CD56 or NKG2C T cell subset, CD4+ or CD8+ T cells, or bulk PBMC T cells (not recorded which). The clonotype was recovered from a woman between 18 and 70 years old in good health. The CDR3 is CASSYGTAEAFF.